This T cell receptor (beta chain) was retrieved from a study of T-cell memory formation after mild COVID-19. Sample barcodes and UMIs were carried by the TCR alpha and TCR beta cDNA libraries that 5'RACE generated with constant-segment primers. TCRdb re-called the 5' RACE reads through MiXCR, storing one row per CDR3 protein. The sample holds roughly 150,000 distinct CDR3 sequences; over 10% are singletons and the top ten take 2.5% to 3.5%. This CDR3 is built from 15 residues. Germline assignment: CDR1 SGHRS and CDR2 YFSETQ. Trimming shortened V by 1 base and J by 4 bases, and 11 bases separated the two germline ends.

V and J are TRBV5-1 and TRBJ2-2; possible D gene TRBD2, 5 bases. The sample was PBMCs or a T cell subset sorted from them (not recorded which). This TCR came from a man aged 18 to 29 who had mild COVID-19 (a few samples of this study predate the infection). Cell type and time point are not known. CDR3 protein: CASSLPTGGTGELFF. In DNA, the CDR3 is TGCGCCAGCAGCTTGCCGACTGGAGGCACCGGGGAGCTGTTTTTT.